This TCR beta chain was observed in a study of breast tumors, draining lymph nodes, adjacent tissues. Broader study findings: That most tumor T cells come from lymph nodes remained unproven. Compared with lymph nodes, tumors were less diverse; compared with nontumor tissue, more.

In TCRdb, the multiplex PCR reads were re-called with MiXCR into one record per CDR3 protein. Among approximately 170,000 distinct CDR3 sequences, approximately 30% were seen once, and the ten largest hold 3.5% to 4.5%. This clonotype has at least ten counts. No antigen is known for it. Axillary draining lymph nodes of breast cancer patients supplied the node samples. CDR3 length: 11 residues. Germline loops: CDR1 SNHLY, CDR2 FYNNEI. Trimming took off 4 bases at V and 11 bases at J, with 11 bases between the two ends. The receptor was derived from a female donor with breast cancer. Some clones in this sample may be carry-over from other donors' samples. The sequencing input was axillary lymph node tissue. The V call is TRBV2, the J call TRBJ1-1, with no clear D. This chain's CDR3 is CASSGRVSAFF. In nucleotides, the CDR3 is TGTGCCAGCAGTGGTAGGGTTTCCGCTTTCTTT. Full variable domain (outside the CDR3, taken from reference TRBV2 and TRBJ1-1): EPEVTQTPSHQVTQMGQEVILRCVPISNHLYFYWYRQILGQKVEFLVSFYNNEISEKSEIFDDQFSVERPDGSNFTLKIRSTKLEDSAMYFCASSGRVSAFFGQGTRLTVV.